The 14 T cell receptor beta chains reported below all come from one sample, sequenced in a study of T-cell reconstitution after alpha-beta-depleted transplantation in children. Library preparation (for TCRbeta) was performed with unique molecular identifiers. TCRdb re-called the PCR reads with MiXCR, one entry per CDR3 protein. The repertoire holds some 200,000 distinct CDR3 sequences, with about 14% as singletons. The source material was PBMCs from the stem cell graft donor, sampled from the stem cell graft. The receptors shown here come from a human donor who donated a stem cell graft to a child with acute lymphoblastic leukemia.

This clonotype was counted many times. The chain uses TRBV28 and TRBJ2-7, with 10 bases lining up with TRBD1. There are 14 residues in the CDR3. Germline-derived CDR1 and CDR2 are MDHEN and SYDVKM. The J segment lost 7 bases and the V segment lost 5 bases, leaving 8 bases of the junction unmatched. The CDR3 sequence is CASSAPGQGTEQYF. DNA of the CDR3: TGTGCCAGCAGTGCCCCGGGACAGGGGACGGAGCAGTACTTC. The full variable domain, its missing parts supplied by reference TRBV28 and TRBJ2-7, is DVKVTQSSRYLVKRTGEKVFLECVQDMDHENMFWYRQDPGLGLRLIYFSYDVKMKEKGDIPEGYSVSREKKERFSLILESASTNQTSMYLCASSAPGQGTEQYFGPGTRLTVT.

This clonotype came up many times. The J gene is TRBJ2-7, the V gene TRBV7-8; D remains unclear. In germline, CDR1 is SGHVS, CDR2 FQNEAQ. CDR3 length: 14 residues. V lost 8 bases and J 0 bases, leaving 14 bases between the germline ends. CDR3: CASAPRPASYEQYF. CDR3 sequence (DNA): TGTGCCAGCGCCCCCCGACCGGCCTCCTACGAGCAGTACTTC.

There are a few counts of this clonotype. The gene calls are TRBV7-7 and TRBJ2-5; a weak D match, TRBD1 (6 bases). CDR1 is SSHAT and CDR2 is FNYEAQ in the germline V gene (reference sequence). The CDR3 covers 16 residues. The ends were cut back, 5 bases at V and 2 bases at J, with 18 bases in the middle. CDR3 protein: CASSPTGRVVQETQYF. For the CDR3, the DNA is TGTGCCAGCAGCCCAACAGGGCGGGTAGTACAAGAGACCCAGTACTTC.

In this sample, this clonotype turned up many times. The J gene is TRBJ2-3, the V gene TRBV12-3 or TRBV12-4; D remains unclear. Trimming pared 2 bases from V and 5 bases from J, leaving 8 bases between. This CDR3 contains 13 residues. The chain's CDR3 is CASSLWRRDTQYF. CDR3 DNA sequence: TGTGCCAGCAGTTTATGGCGGCGAGATACGCAGTATTTT.

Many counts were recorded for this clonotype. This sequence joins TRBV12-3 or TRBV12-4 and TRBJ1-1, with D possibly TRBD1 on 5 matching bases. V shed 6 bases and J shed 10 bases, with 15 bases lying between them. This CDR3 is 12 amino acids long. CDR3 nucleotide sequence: TGTGCCAGCAGCTTCGACATTGGGGGAGCTTTCTTT. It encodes CASSFDIGGAFF.

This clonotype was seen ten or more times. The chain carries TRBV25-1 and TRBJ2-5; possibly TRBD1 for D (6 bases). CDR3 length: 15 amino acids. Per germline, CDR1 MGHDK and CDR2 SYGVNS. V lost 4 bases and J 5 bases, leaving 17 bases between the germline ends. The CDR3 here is CASSGKQGSGETQYF. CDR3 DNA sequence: TGTGCCAGCAGTGGGAAACAGGGTAGTGGGGAGACCCAGTACTTC.

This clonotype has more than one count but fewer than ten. The CDR3 spells CASKNRQGAYEQYF. In nucleotides, the CDR3 is TGTGCCAGCAAGAACAGACAGGGGGCGTACGAGCAGTACTTC. The rearrangement joins TRBV6-1 to TRBJ2-7; 10 bases agree with TRBD1. In germline, CDR1 is MNHNS, CDR2 SASEGT. CDR3 length equals 14 residues. J gave up 4 bases and V 7 bases, and 7 bases lay outside the gene matches.

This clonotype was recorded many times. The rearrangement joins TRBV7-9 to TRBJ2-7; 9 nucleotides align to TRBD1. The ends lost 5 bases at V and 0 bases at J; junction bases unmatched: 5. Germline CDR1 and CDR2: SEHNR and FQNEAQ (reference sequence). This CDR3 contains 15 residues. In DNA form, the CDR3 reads TGTGCCAGCAGCCCGGGACAGGGATTCTCCTACGAGCAGTACTTC. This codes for CASSPGQGFSYEQYF.

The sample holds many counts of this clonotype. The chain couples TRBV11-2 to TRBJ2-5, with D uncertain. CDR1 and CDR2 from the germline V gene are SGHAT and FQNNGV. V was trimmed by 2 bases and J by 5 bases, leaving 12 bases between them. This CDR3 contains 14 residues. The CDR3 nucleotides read TGTGCCAGCAGCTTAAGTCCTTTTGGGGAGACCCAGTACTTC. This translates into CASSLSPFGETQYF.

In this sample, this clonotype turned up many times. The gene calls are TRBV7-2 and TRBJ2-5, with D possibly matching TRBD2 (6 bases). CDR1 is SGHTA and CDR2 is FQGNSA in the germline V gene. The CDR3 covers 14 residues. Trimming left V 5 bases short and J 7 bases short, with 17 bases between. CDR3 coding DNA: TGTGCCAGCAGCCCCGGGGGTTCTTTTGTGACCCAGTACTTC. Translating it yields CASSPGGSFVTQYF. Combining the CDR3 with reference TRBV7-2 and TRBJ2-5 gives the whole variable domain GAGVSQSPSNKVTEKGKDVELRCDPISGHTALYWYRQSLGQGLEFLIYFQGNSAPDKSGLPSDRFSAERTGGSVSTLTIQRTQQEDSAVYLCASSPGGSFVTQYFGPGTRLLVL.

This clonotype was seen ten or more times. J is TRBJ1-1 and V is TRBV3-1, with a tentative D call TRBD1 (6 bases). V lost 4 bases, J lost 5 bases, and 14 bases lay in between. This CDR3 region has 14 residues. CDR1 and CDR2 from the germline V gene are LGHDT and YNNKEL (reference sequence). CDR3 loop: CASSRRGGGTEAFF. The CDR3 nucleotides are TGTGCCAGCAGCCGAAGGGGGGGCGGGACTGAAGCTTTCTTT.

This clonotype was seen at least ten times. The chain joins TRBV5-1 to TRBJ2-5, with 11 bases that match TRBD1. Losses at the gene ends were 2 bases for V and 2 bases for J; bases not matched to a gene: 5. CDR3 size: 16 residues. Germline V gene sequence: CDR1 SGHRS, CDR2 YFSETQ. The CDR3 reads CASSFGQGARQETQYF. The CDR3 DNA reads TGCGCCAGCAGCTTTGGACAGGGGGCGCGACAAGAGACCCAGTACTTC.

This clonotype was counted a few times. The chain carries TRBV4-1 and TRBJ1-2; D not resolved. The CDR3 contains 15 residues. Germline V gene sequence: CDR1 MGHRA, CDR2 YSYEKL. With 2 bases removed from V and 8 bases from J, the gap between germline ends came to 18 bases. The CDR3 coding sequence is TGCGCCAGCAGCCAAAATCGGGGTCCATTCATGGGCTACACCTTC. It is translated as CASSQNRGPFMGYTF.

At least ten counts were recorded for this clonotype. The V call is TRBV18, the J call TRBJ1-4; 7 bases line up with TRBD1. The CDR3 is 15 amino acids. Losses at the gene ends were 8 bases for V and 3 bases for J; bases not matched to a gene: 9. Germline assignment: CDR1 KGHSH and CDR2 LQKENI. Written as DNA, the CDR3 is TGTGCCAGCACGGACAGGATTGGGTCTAATGAAAAACTGTTTTTT. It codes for CASTDRIGSNEKLFF.